This TCR beta chain was recovered during a study of shared clonotypes between healthy human individuals. Findings of the study overall: Generation of non-shared clonotypes was less probable than generation of clonotypes shared by all four donors.

With regard to this clone: As yet, its antigen is unknown.

Once extracted for a subset, genomic DNA was divided evenly among several immunoSEQ plates. Sorted-subset replicate PCRs used 200 ng DNA, approximately 33,000 T cell genomes. Per the authors' pipeline: Junction-only sequences produced by ImmunoSEQ had no quality scores, so filtering differed. Method: immunoSEQ multiplex PCR; TCRdb's copy keeps in-frame clones and lacks some. V and J calls and clone size are given by that table; D and trimming were obtained from the DNA. The sample lists more than 500,000 clones; approximately 94% were seen once. Trimming removed 5 bases from V and 4 bases from J; junction bases left unmatched: 8. The CDR3 loop spans 15 amino acids. Germline CDR1 reads MDHEN; CDR2 reads SYDVKM.

Sequencing was done on a sample of naive CD4+ T cells sorted from blood. Described subset: CD45RA+ positively selected. This clonotype was sampled from a woman in her 30s in good health. This sequence joins TRBV28 and TRBJ1-5; 7 bases map to TRBD1. The CDR3 region is CASSDMTDRNQPQHF. The CDR3 DNA reads as TGTGCCAGCAGTGACATGACGGACAGGAATCAGCCCCAGCATTTT.